This T cell receptor beta chain came from a study of identical twins (dated by TCRdb to 2016 to 2017). As for the study more broadly: TCR alpha and beta repertoires from monozygotic twins, unrelated adults of various ages and cord blood were deep-sequenced to test whether fetal clonotypes persist. To rule out contamination, replicate twin experiments were performed at different times with different library preparation protocols.

Broader findings and caveats from the paper: A weaker excess of twin sharing was found in beta out-of-frame sequences because the signal-to-noise ratio was lowered by fewer shared sequences. Fewer insertions were carried by abundant cord blood beta clonotypes, a similar but weaker trend appeared in young adult naive repertoires, and no such trend appeared in memory repertoires. Zero-insertion analyses could be partly confounded by invariant T cells such as MAIT and iNKT, though diverse VJ usage argued against such confounding for most clonotypes. Out-of-frame TCR alpha sequences shared between twins showed an excess of low generation-probability sequences compared with coincidental sharing between unrelated individuals. Because the same donors could not be followed over many years, the conclusions depended on cross-sectional statistical analysis. In monozygotic twins, out-of-frame TCR alpha sharing was systematically underestimated by recombination models, although the models agreed with sharing between unrelated individuals.

For this clonotype: The antigen this receptor binds is unknown. Base quality data are lacking; no much larger clone is found one base away.

Libraries were prepared through 5' RACE. Sequencing relied on an Illumina HiSeq 2000. Template switching introduced a universal primer binding site; the final cDNA contained a unique molecular identifier, enabling accurate counting of TCR cDNA molecules. Specific primers in the conserved constant-segment region were used to synthesize first-strand cDNA for TCR alpha and beta chains. To control for contamination, every cDNA library carried two barcodes: a SMART-Mk sample barcode plus Illumina barcodes. TruSeq adapter sequences along with Illumina sample barcodes were introduced in two successive PCR steps. Sequencing of the TCR alpha and beta cDNA libraries was done on the Illumina HiSeq platform using custom primers. Concerning the study's data processing: MiGEC was used to process raw reads and extract unique molecular identifiers, and MiXCR was used to find CDR3 positions. Recombination models were inferred per individual with the repgenHMM and IGoR tools using an EM algorithm. The tcR package in R was used for shared clonotype analysis, with sharing normalized by the product of cloneset sizes. Out-of-frame nonproductive sequences were analyzed to study raw recombination free of thymic and clonal selection effects. TCRdb reanalyzed the raw reads on its own, using fastp at Q25 for trimming and MiXCR for clone calling, and kept in-frame beta chains. Identical CDR3 protein sequences are pooled into one entry, listed with their most common genes and DNA. What appears here as the V and J calls and clone size reflects TCRdb's work, not the paper's. This sample has roughly 1,500,000 distinct CDR3 sequences in its table, and about 32% of those were observed once. Of the sample, roughly 0.3% falls within the top ten clones.

All donors were healthy Caucasians. Its CDR3 holds 11 amino acids, cysteine through phenylalanine. Solely the CDR3 DNA is kept, with 33 bases framed from the first base. CDR1 MDHEN and CDR2 SYDVKM were looked up in the germline V gene. At the junction V is shortened by 3 bases and J by 8 bases, with 6 bases in between. The specimen sequenced was cord blood. The chain is encoded by TRBV28 joined to TRBJ2-3, with no confident D gene call. The sequence was collected from a newborn girl in good health. The CDR3 corresponds to CASSFGTTQYF. Read as DNA, the sequence is TGTGCCAGCAGTTTCGGCACTACGCAGTATTTT. With the rest looked up from the reference TRBV28 and TRBJ2-3 genes rather than sequenced, the full variable domain is DVKVTQSSRYLVKRTGEKVFLECVQDMDHENMFWYRQDPGLGLRLIYFSYDVKMKEKGDIPEGYSVSREKKERFSLILESASTNQTSMYLCASSFGTTQYFGPGTRLTVL.